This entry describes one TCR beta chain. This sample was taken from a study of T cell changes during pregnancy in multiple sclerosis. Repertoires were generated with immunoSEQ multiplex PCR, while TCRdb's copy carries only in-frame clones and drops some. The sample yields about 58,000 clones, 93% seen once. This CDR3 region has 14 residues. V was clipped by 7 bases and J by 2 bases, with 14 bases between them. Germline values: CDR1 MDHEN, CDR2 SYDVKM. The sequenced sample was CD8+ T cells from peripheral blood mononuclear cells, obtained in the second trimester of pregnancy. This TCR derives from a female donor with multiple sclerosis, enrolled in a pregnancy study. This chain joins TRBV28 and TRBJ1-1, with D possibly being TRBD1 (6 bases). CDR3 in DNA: TGTGCCAGCACCCAGCGAGGGGGAAACACTGAAGCTTTCTTT. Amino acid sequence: CASTQRGGNTEAFF.